This is a list of T cell receptor beta chains from one sample in a study of blood T cell repertoires in COVID-19. Data came from immunoSEQ multiplex PCR; TCRdb stores just in-frame clones and leaves some out. Seen here are some 160,000 clones, about 85% observed once, and the top ten hold 6.2%. Sequences were obtained from PBMCs or T cells enriched from blood (not recorded which). Receptors were obtained from a woman in her forties who had recovered from COVID-19. CDR3s include the opening cysteine and the closing phenylalanine or tryptophan. Each record gives: CDR3 DNA, CDR3 protein, D gene, V gene, J gene, clone size. The D gene is left open where the match is weak. Clone size is stated in some rows and not others, as once, few, many or a class when expanded.

cdr3_nt: TGTGCCTGGAGTGTAGATCCCCAGGAAGTTGCGGCTTTCTTT; cdr3_aa: CAWSVDPQEVAAFF; d_call: .; v_call: TRBV30; j_call: TRBJ1-1; clone_size: .
cdr3_nt: TGTGCCTGGAGTCCCTACGGGGGAACCGGGGAGCTGTTTTTT; cdr3_aa: CAWSPYGGTGELFF; d_call: .; v_call: TRBV30; j_call: TRBJ2-2; clone_size: .
cdr3_nt: TGTGCCAGCAGCGGAAACAGAAATAATGAAAAACTGTTTTTT; cdr3_aa: CASSGNRNNEKLFF; d_call: .; v_call: TRBV3-1/TRBV3-2; j_call: TRBJ1-4; clone_size: .
cdr3_nt: TGTGCCAGCAAAATTCAGTCCGGGGGGGGGAATGAAAAACTGTTTTTT; cdr3_aa: CASKIQSGGGNEKLFF; d_call: .; v_call: TRBV19; j_call: TRBJ1-4; clone_size: .
cdr3_nt: TGTGCCAGCAGGGCGACAGGGACAGATACGCAGTATTTT; cdr3_aa: CASRATGTDTQYF; d_call: TRBD1; v_call: TRBV2; j_call: TRBJ2-3; clone_size: few
cdr3_nt: TGTGCCAGCAGCTTGGCCAGGGGCACTGAAGCTTTCTTT; cdr3_aa: CASSLARGTEAFF; d_call: .; v_call: TRBV7-2; j_call: TRBJ1-1; clone_size: .
cdr3_nt: TGTGCATTGGACAGGGCCCGGGGCTACACCTTC; cdr3_aa: CALDRARGYTF; d_call: TRBD1; v_call: TRBV30; j_call: TRBJ1-2; clone_size: few
cdr3_nt: TGTGCCAGCAGCACTGGACTAGCGGGGGGACGGACCCAGTACTTC; cdr3_aa: CASSTGLAGGRTQYF; d_call: TRBD2; v_call: TRBV7-9; j_call: TRBJ2-5; clone_size: once
cdr3_nt: TGCGCCAGCAGACCACTATCGACAGGGCTTAACACTGAAGCTTTCTTT; cdr3_aa: CASRPLSTGLNTEAFF; d_call: TRBD1; v_call: TRBV5-1; j_call: TRBJ1-1; clone_size: .
cdr3_nt: TGTGCCAGCAGCGTAGATGCGACAGGGGTCAATTCACCCCTCCACTTT; cdr3_aa: CASSVDATGVNSPLHF; d_call: TRBD1; v_call: TRBV9; j_call: TRBJ1-6; clone_size: .
cdr3_nt: TGTGCCAGCAGCCCCACTAGCGGGGGGGCCAGAGAGACCCAGTACTTC; cdr3_aa: CASSPTSGGARETQYF; d_call: TRBD2; v_call: TRBV3-1/TRBV3-2; j_call: TRBJ2-5; clone_size: .
cdr3_nt: TGTGCCAGCAGCCAAGGCTGGACATCCAATGAGCAGTTCTTC; cdr3_aa: CASSQGWTSNEQFF; d_call: .; v_call: TRBV3-1/TRBV3-2; j_call: TRBJ2-1; clone_size: .
cdr3_nt: TGTGCCAGCAGAACCGGGACTAGCGGGTTGGAGACCCAGTACTTC; cdr3_aa: CASRTGTSGLETQYF; d_call: TRBD2; v_call: TRBV6-5; j_call: TRBJ2-5; clone_size: .
cdr3_nt: TGTGCCAGCAGGTCTGGGACTAGCGGGGGACTGGGAGATACGCAGTATTTT; cdr3_aa: CASRSGTSGGLGDTQYF; d_call: TRBD2; v_call: TRBV5-4; j_call: TRBJ2-3; clone_size: few
cdr3_nt: TGTGCCAGCAGCCCGGACAGGGCCTATGGCTACACCTTC; cdr3_aa: CASSPDRAYGYTF; d_call: TRBD1; v_call: TRBV12-3/TRBV12-4; j_call: TRBJ1-2; clone_size: .
cdr3_nt: TGTGCCAGCAGTGAAGGCCCAGGGGGCAAGAACACCGGGGAGCTGTTTTTT; cdr3_aa: CASSEGPGGKNTGELFF; d_call: TRBD1; v_call: TRBV6-1; j_call: TRBJ2-2; clone_size: .
cdr3_nt: TGTGCCAGCAGTTACCGACGGACAGCCACCTCCTACGAGCAGTACTTC; cdr3_aa: CASSYRRTATSYEQYF; d_call: .; v_call: TRBV6-5; j_call: TRBJ2-7; clone_size: once
cdr3_nt: TGTGCCACCAGTGATTCCGGCACAGCGGGAGACTACAATGAGCAGTTCTTC; cdr3_aa: CATSDSGTAGDYNEQFF; d_call: TRBD2; v_call: TRBV24-1; j_call: TRBJ2-1; clone_size: once
cdr3_nt: TGTGCCAGCCCTGGGAGTGGTAATGAAAAACTGTTTTTT; cdr3_aa: CASPGSGNEKLFF; d_call: .; v_call: TRBV6-4; j_call: TRBJ1-4; clone_size: .
cdr3_nt: TGCGCCAGCAGCCAGGAAAACCCTAGCGTGGATACGCAGTATTTT; cdr3_aa: CASSQENPSVDTQYF; d_call: .; v_call: TRBV4-1; j_call: TRBJ2-3; clone_size: .
cdr3_nt: TGTGCCAGCAGCCACACTAGCGGGCGCGAGCAGTTCTTC; cdr3_aa: CASSHTSGREQFF; d_call: TRBD2; v_call: TRBV4-2; j_call: TRBJ2-1; clone_size: once
cdr3_nt: TGTGCCGGAACCGGACAGGACCCCGGGGAGCTGTTTTTT; cdr3_aa: CAGTGQDPGELFF; d_call: TRBD1; v_call: TRBV2; j_call: TRBJ2-2; clone_size: many
cdr3_nt: TGTGCCAGCAGATTTACCGGGACAGGAGGCAATGAGCAGTTCTTC; cdr3_aa: CASRFTGTGGNEQFF; d_call: TRBD1; v_call: TRBV6-5; j_call: TRBJ2-1; clone_size: .
cdr3_nt: TGTGCCAGCAGTCCTTCGACAGGGGGCAACACTGAAGCTTTCTTT; cdr3_aa: CASSPSTGGNTEAFF; d_call: TRBD1; v_call: TRBV27; j_call: TRBJ1-1; clone_size: .
cdr3_nt: TGTGCCAGCAGCTTGGCCTCCTCTGAGGTTGAAGCTTTCTTT; cdr3_aa: CASSLASSEVEAFF; d_call: .; v_call: TRBV5-5; j_call: TRBJ1-1; clone_size: .
cdr3_nt: TGTGCCAGCAGCTTAGCGGCAGATATTACGCGGGAGCAGTACTTC; cdr3_aa: CASSLAADITREQYF; d_call: .; v_call: TRBV11-2; j_call: TRBJ2-7; clone_size: .
cdr3_nt: TGTGCCAGCAGCTTACAGGGGGCAATCGGGGAAAAACTGTTTTTT; cdr3_aa: CASSLQGAIGEKLFF; d_call: TRBD1; v_call: TRBV7-9; j_call: TRBJ1-4; clone_size: .
cdr3_nt: TGTGCCTGGAGACCTCCCCTGGCCTTAAGAGGTGAAAAACTGTTTTTT; cdr3_aa: CAWRPPLALRGEKLFF; d_call: .; v_call: TRBV30; j_call: TRBJ1-4; clone_size: few
cdr3_nt: TGTGCCAGCAGTATCGGACTTGGGGAACTGGATACGCAGTATTTT; cdr3_aa: CASSIGLGELDTQYF; d_call: .; v_call: TRBV27; j_call: TRBJ2-3; clone_size: .
cdr3_nt: TGTGCCAGCAGCGTACTAGCGGGGGTATCCACCGGGGAGCTGTTTTTT; cdr3_aa: CASSVLAGVSTGELFF; d_call: TRBD2; v_call: TRBV9; j_call: TRBJ2-2; clone_size: .
cdr3_nt: TGTGCCAGCAGTTGGACAGGCGATGGCGAAAAACTGTTTTTT; cdr3_aa: CASSWTGDGEKLFF; d_call: TRBD1; v_call: TRBV6-6; j_call: TRBJ1-4; clone_size: .
cdr3_nt: TGTGCCAGCAGCCCCGGGACAGGGTCGGCCTATGGCTACACCTTC; cdr3_aa: CASSPGTGSAYGYTF; d_call: TRBD1; v_call: TRBV5-4; j_call: TRBJ1-2; clone_size: .
cdr3_nt: TGTGCCAGCAGCTTACAGGGGGCGGACTATGGCTACACCTTC; cdr3_aa: CASSLQGADYGYTF; d_call: TRBD1; v_call: TRBV7-9; j_call: TRBJ1-2; clone_size: .
cdr3_nt: TGTGCCAGCAGTAGACGCGGACAGGGGGCTACGTTGGAAGCTTTCTTT; cdr3_aa: CASSRRGQGATLEAFF; d_call: TRBD1; v_call: TRBV2; j_call: TRBJ1-1; clone_size: many
cdr3_nt: TGTGCCAGCAATACAGGGAGAGAGTCGGAGACCCAGTACTTC; cdr3_aa: CASNTGRESETQYF; d_call: .; v_call: TRBV2; j_call: TRBJ2-5; clone_size: .
cdr3_nt: TGTGCCAGCAGTGAAAGAATCCGGGACACTGAAGCTTTCTTT; cdr3_aa: CASSERIRDTEAFF; d_call: .; v_call: TRBV2; j_call: TRBJ1-1; clone_size: medium-sized
cdr3_nt: TGTGCCAGCAGTTACCGACTCCCCGGGGCCTACAATGAGCAGTTCTTC; cdr3_aa: CASSYRLPGAYNEQFF; d_call: .; v_call: TRBV6-5; j_call: TRBJ2-1; clone_size: .
cdr3_nt: TGTGCCAGTAGTCAGGTCTCTGGAAACACCATATATTTT; cdr3_aa: CASSQVSGNTIYF; d_call: .; v_call: TRBV19; j_call: TRBJ1-3; clone_size: .
cdr3_nt: TGCGCCAGCAGCTATTGGGAGACAGATACGCAGTATTTT; cdr3_aa: CASSYWETDTQYF; d_call: .; v_call: TRBV5-1; j_call: TRBJ2-3; clone_size: .
cdr3_nt: TGCAGCGTCGACAGTGTCGTGGGGACAGATACGCAGTATTTT; cdr3_aa: CSVDSVVGTDTQYF; d_call: .; v_call: TRBV29-1; j_call: TRBJ2-3; clone_size: .
cdr3_nt: TGTGCCAGCAGCTCCCGGGACACCGCCTACGAGCAGTACTTC; cdr3_aa: CASSSRDTAYEQYF; d_call: .; v_call: TRBV7-9; j_call: TRBJ2-7; clone_size: once
cdr3_nt: TGTGCCAGCAGCCCCCCGGGCAATGAGCAGTTCTTC; cdr3_aa: CASSPPGNEQFF; d_call: .; v_call: TRBV7-9; j_call: TRBJ2-1; clone_size: .
cdr3_nt: TGTGCCAGTAGTCCAAACCGACAGGGGGGCTACACCTTC; cdr3_aa: CASSPNRQGGYTF; d_call: TRBD1; v_call: TRBV19; j_call: TRBJ1-2; clone_size: .
cdr3_nt: TGTGCCAGCAGCTCCCCGGGGGGGAATGAGCAGTTCTTC; cdr3_aa: CASSSPGGNEQFF; d_call: TRBD2; v_call: TRBV7-9; j_call: TRBJ2-1; clone_size: .
cdr3_nt: TGTGCCAGCGGACAGGGGGTAAACGAGCAGTACTTC; cdr3_aa: CASGQGVNEQYF; d_call: TRBD1; v_call: TRBV12-3/TRBV12-4; j_call: TRBJ2-7; clone_size: .
cdr3_nt: TGTGCCAGCAGTGAATGGCAGGGGTGGGACAATGAGCAGTTCTTC; cdr3_aa: CASSEWQGWDNEQFF; d_call: .; v_call: TRBV25-1; j_call: TRBJ2-1; clone_size: .
cdr3_nt: TGTGCCAGCTCACCTGGACAGGGGAACTATGGCTACACCTTC; cdr3_aa: CASSPGQGNYGYTF; d_call: TRBD1; v_call: TRBV18; j_call: TRBJ1-2; clone_size: once
cdr3_nt: TGCAGCGTTGCGGGAGGCAGGGAGAACACTGAAGCTTTCTTT; cdr3_aa: CSVAGGRENTEAFF; d_call: .; v_call: TRBV29-1; j_call: TRBJ1-1; clone_size: .
cdr3_nt: TGTGCCAGCAGCTGGGACAGCCGAGGGGAGCTGTTTTTT; cdr3_aa: CASSWDSRGELFF; d_call: TRBD1; v_call: TRBV6-5; j_call: TRBJ2-2; clone_size: few
cdr3_nt: TGCGCCAGCAGCTGGGTGGAGAGTTACACCGGGGAGCTGTTTTTT; cdr3_aa: CASSWVESYTGELFF; d_call: .; v_call: TRBV5-1; j_call: TRBJ2-2; clone_size: .
cdr3_nt: TGTGCCAGCAGCTTCGAAGGGAGCAACACCGGGGAGCTGTTTTTT; cdr3_aa: CASSFEGSNTGELFF; d_call: .; v_call: TRBV11-3; j_call: TRBJ2-2; clone_size: .
cdr3_nt: TGTGCCAGCAGATCGAGCGGGGAGCTGTTTTTT; cdr3_aa: CASRSSGELFF; d_call: .; v_call: TRBV27; j_call: TRBJ2-2; clone_size: .
cdr3_nt: TGTGCCAGCAGTTTAGGGATATACAGGGAGACCCAGTACTTC; cdr3_aa: CASSLGIYRETQYF; d_call: .; v_call: TRBV27; j_call: TRBJ2-5; clone_size: once
cdr3_nt: TGTGCCTGGGCCCCGGGACTAGCGTCCCCGACGATTTATTACGAGCAGTACTTC; cdr3_aa: CAWAPGLASPTIYYEQYF; d_call: TRBD2; v_call: TRBV30; j_call: TRBJ2-7; clone_size: .
cdr3_nt: TGCAGTGCTAGTGGTCCCAGGGGGGTTGAAGCTTTCTTT; cdr3_aa: CSASGPRGVEAFF; d_call: TRBD1; v_call: TRBV20-1; j_call: TRBJ1-1; clone_size: .
cdr3_nt: TGCGCCACCAGCGGAGGGGGCACCGAAGCTTTCTTT; cdr3_aa: CATSGGGTEAFF; d_call: TRBD1; v_call: TRBV5-1; j_call: TRBJ1-1; clone_size: .
cdr3_nt: TGTGCCAGTAGGGTACAGGAGTCCACAGATACGCAGTATTTT; cdr3_aa: CASRVQESTDTQYF; d_call: .; v_call: TRBV19; j_call: TRBJ2-3; clone_size: many
cdr3_nt: TGCGCCAGCAGCTCCGAGGGGGTAGCTAACTATGGCTACACCTTC; cdr3_aa: CASSSEGVANYGYTF; d_call: .; v_call: TRBV5-1; j_call: TRBJ1-2; clone_size: few
cdr3_nt: TGTGCCAGCAGCTCCCTTCTTAGAATTCACTCCTACGAGCAGTACTTC; cdr3_aa: CASSSLLRIHSYEQYF; d_call: .; v_call: TRBV6-2/TRBV6-3; j_call: TRBJ2-7; clone_size: once
cdr3_nt: TGTGCCAGCAGCGAGCGGACAGGGAACACTGAAGCTTTCTTT; cdr3_aa: CASSERTGNTEAFF; d_call: TRBD1; v_call: TRBV6-5; j_call: TRBJ1-1; clone_size: .